The next 29 T cell receptor beta chains were all read from a single sample in a study of long-term antiretroviral therapy in people with HIV. The assay, immunoSEQ v3.0, was run at survey level. Clones were read by immunoSEQ multiplex PCR, and TCRdb kept only the in-frame ones, dropping some. This table has 26,000 or so clones, about 94% appearing once. The specimen comprised unsorted PBMCs, sampled 6.2 years after starting antiretroviral therapy. The origin of the receptors is a middle-aged man with HIV.

Comments on this clone: The junction differs from germline at one of its ends, possibly a read error. The chain uses TRBV7-7 and TRBJ2-7; 7 bases match TRBD2. The germline CDR1 and CDR2 sequences are SSHAT and FNYEAQ (reference sequence). The CDR3 totals 13 residues. The CDR3 here is CASSLGGDNEQYF. CDR3 nucleotides: TGTGCTAGCAGCTTGGGGGGGGATAACGAGCAGTACTTC.

The CDR3 bases are TGTGCCAGCAGCGTAGGGACTAGCGGGCCGAACAATGAGCAGTTCTTC. This encodes CASSVGTSGPNNEQFF. This chain connects TRBV9 to TRBJ2-1; 11 bases match TRBD2. Germline-derived CDR1 and CDR2 are SGDLS and YYNGEE. This CDR3 has 16 residues. J was trimmed by 5 bases and V by 0 bases; bases with no gene match: 4.

The genes are TRBV9 and TRBJ2-3; D remains unclear. This CDR3 spans 14 amino acids. The germline V gene has CDR1 SGDLS and CDR2 YYNGEE. Between the trimmed V and J ends, which lost 0 bases and 3 bases, there was a span of 8 bases. The CDR3 reads CASSVEGDTDTQYF. The CDR3 DNA reads as TGTGCCAGCAGCGTAGAAGGCGATACAGATACGCAGTATTTT.

This chain links TRBV30 with TRBJ1-1; D gene uncertain. Per germline, CDR1 GTSNPN and CDR2 SVGIG (reference sequence). Trimming removed 4 bases from V and 0 bases from J, with 6 bases in between. The CDR3 covers 12 residues. The CDR3: CAWNGLNTEAFF. The CDR3 DNA is TGTGCCTGGAATGGGCTGAACACTGAAGCTTTCTTT.

This chain joins TRBV9 and TRBJ1-1; possibly TRBD1 for D (5 bases). The V end was cut by 4 bases, the J end by 4 bases, with 14 bases between. This CDR3 has 14 amino acids. CDR1 is SGDLS, CDR2 YYNGEE, per germline. Here the CDR3 reads CASSTTLGGTEAFF. CDR3 nucleotides: TGTGCCAGCAGCACGACTTTGGGGGGCACTGAAGCTTTCTTT. The full variable domain, its missing parts supplied by reference TRBV9 and TRBJ1-1, is DSGVTQTPKHLITATGQRVTLRCSPRSGDLSVYWYQQSLDQGLQFLIQYYNGEERAKGNILERFSAQQFPDLHSELNLSSLELGDSALYFCASSTTLGGTEAFFGQGTRLTVV.

The chain carries TRBV6-5 and TRBJ2-7; D could derive from TRBD1 or TRBD2 (5 bases each). V shed 5 bases and J shed 2 bases, with 16 bases lying between them. Germline lookup yields CDR1 MNHEY and CDR2 SVGAGI. This CDR3 spans 15 amino acids. DNA of the CDR3: TGTGCCAGCAGTATCGGGGACGGACGAACCTACGAGCAGTACTTC. Protein: CASSIGDGRTYEQYF.

V is TRBV5-1 and J is TRBJ2-3, with 9 bases fitting TRBD2. From germline, CDR1 is SGHRS and CDR2 YFSETQ. The CDR3 spans 18 residues. V lost 3 bases, J lost 3 bases, and 14 bases stayed unmatched. CDR3 nucleotide sequence: TGCGCCAGCAGCTCCACCTTTAGCGGGAGCGCCGTGACAGATACGCAGTATTTT. Its protein is CASSSTFSGSAVTDTQYF.

This chain joins TRBV25-1 and TRBJ2-5; D is ambiguous. V gave up 5 bases and J gave up 5 bases, with 12 bases separating them. CDR1 is MGHDK, CDR2 SYGVNS, per germline. CDR3 length: 13 residues. The CDR3 bases are TGTGCCAGCAGTTTTGTGATGGAGGAGACCCAGTACTTC. It specifies CASSFVMEETQYF.

J is TRBJ2-7 and V is TRBV7-9; no clear D gene. The ends were cut back, 1 base at V and 5 bases at J, with 9 bases in the middle. This CDR3 is 13 amino acids long. CDR1 and CDR2 from the germline V gene are SEHNR and FQNEAQ (reference sequence). CDR3: CASSLGVLDEQYF. The CDR3 region has the DNA TGTGCCAGCAGCTTAGGAGTACTCGACGAGCAGTACTTC.

The chain couples TRBV9 to TRBJ2-1; D is unresolved. The germline V gene encodes CDR1 SGDLS and CDR2 YYNGEE. This CDR3 spans 11 amino acids. Deletions cut 0 bases from V and 7 bases from J, with 2 bases between. This chain's CDR3 is CASSVANEQFF. The CDR3 nucleotides are TGTGCCAGCAGCGTAGCGAATGAGCAGTTCTTC.

V usage is TRBV4-1 and J usage is TRBJ1-5, with D perhaps matching TRBD1 (5 bases). Trimming stripped 0 bases from V and 8 bases from J, with 11 bases between. The CDR3 sequence is 14 residues long. CDR1 and CDR2 from the germline V gene are MGHRA and YSYEKL. CDR3 sequence: CASSQEGAYEPQHF. CDR3 nucleotides: TGCGCCAGCAGCCAAGAAGGGGCTTATGAGCCCCAGCATTTT.

The chain carries TRBV19 and TRBJ1-1, with D possibly matching TRBD1 (5 bases). This CDR3 has 16 residues. CDR1 is LNHDA, CDR2 SQIVND, per germline (reference sequence). V lost 10 bases and J lost 5, with 26 bases in between. CDR3 amino acids: CATEQVGGNWGTEAFF. The CDR3 DNA sequence: TGTGCCACAGAACAAGTGGGGGGAAACTGGGGGACTGAAGCTTTCTTT.

The CDR3 sequence: CSVGGGNQPQHF. The CDR3 nucleotides read TGCAGCGTGGGCGGTGGCAATCAGCCCCAGCATTTT. The chain links TRBV29-1 to TRBJ1-5; D unclear. Germline CDR1 is SQVTM and CDR2 is ANQGSEA. The CDR3 contains 12 residues. V lost 6 bases and J 2 bases, leaving 8 bases between the germline ends.

The gene calls are TRBV28 and TRBJ1-4; D is perhaps TRBD1 (5 bases). This CDR3 has 15 amino acids. CDR1 and CDR2 (germline): MDHEN, SYDVKM. The V gene lost 2 bases and the J gene lost 8 bases, with 15 bases spanning the gap. The CDR3 protein is CASSLGGTHDEKLFF. In DNA form, the CDR3 reads TGTGCCAGCAGTTTAGGGGGAACGCACGACGAAAAACTGTTTTTT.

The genes are TRBV6-1 and TRBJ2-7; D not resolved. The V end lost 1 base, the J end lost 2 bases, and 12 bases lay between the germline ends. In germline, CDR1 is MNHNS, CDR2 SASEGT. The length of the CDR3 is 15 residues. The chain's CDR3 is CASSEGLSKAYEQYF. The CDR3 nucleotides read TGTGCCAGCAGTGAAGGACTCAGCAAGGCCTACGAGCAGTACTTC.

This clone has only one observation. The rearrangement joins TRBV11-2 to TRBJ1-2; D is possibly TRBD1 (5 bases). The germline V and J ends were trimmed by 0 bases and 12 bases, with 17 bases remaining between them. There are 14 residues in the CDR3. In germline, CDR1 is SGHAT, CDR2 FQNNGV. DNA for the CDR3: TGTGCCAGCAGCTTAGACCCTGGGGCCACGAAGGACACCTTC. Its protein is CASSLDPGATKDTF.

The count of this clone is one. This chain links TRBV7-6 with TRBJ2-1; 8 positions match TRBD2. CDR3 length equals 17 residues. Germline lookup yields CDR1 SGHVS and CDR2 FNYEAQ. V lost 4 bases and J lost 0; bases outside the gene matches: 8. The CDR3 DNA is TGTGCCAGCAGCTCCCCGCCGACTAGCGTCTCCTACAATGAGCAGTTCTTC. It translates to CASSSPPTSVSYNEQFF.

CDR3 sequence: CASSVGTGGAETQYF. The CDR3 nucleotides are TGCGCCAGCAGTGTGGGGACAGGGGGCGCGGAGACCCAGTACTTC. The chain uses TRBV10-1 and TRBJ2-5; 12 bases map to TRBD1. Germline CDR1 reads WNHNN; CDR2 reads SYGVQD (reference sequence). After removal of 4 bases from V and 5 bases from J, the junction contained 5 bases not matched to a gene. This CDR3 has 15 amino acids.

The CDR3: CASSRDGDQPQHF. The CDR3 nucleotides read TGTGCCAGCAGCAGGGACGGGGATCAGCCCCAGCATTTT. The chain carries TRBV7-9 and TRBJ1-5, with D maybe TRBD1 (5 bases). Germline assignment: CDR1 SEHNR and CDR2 FQNEAQ (reference sequence). The CDR3 consists of 13 residues. The ends were cut back, 5 bases at V and 5 bases at J, with 10 bases in the middle.

In its sample, this clone was seen once. DNA of the CDR3: TGCAGTGCTATTGTTAGGGATACGCAGTATTTT. This sequence encodes CSAIVRDTQYF. The chain employs TRBV20-1 and TRBJ2-3; no definite D call. The CDR3 length is 11 residues. V dropped 4 bases and J dropped 6 bases, with 8 bases sitting between them. Germline assignment: CDR1 DFQATT and CDR2 SNEGSKA (reference sequence).

The CDR3 spells CASSPSGSGELFF. CDR3 sequence (DNA): TGTGCCAGCAGCCCGAGCGGGAGCGGGGAGCTGTTTTTT. V and J are TRBV11-2 and TRBJ2-2, with 8 bases lining up with TRBD2. Per germline, CDR1 SGHAT and CDR2 FQNNGV. The CDR3 covers 13 residues. The ends lost 5 bases at V and 7 bases at J; junction bases unmatched: 3.

The genes are TRBV19 and TRBJ1-6; no clear D gene. CDR3 length: 14 amino acids. Per germline, CDR1 LNHDA and CDR2 SQIVND (reference sequence). Trimming stripped 5 bases from V and 0 bases from J, with 5 bases between. CDR3 bases: TGTGCCAGTAGTCCGAGCTCCTATAATTCACCCCTCCACTTT. It translates to CASSPSSYNSPLHF.

The chain combines TRBV6-5 with TRBJ2-7; 9 positions agree with TRBD2. After removal of 10 bases from V and 3 bases from J, the junction contained 7 bases not matched to a gene. From germline, CDR1 is MNHEY and CDR2 SVGAGI. There are 13 residues in the CDR3. The CDR3 DNA is TGTGCCACCACAGCGGGAGGACTCTACGAGCAGTACTTC. Residues: CATTAGGLYEQYF.

V usage is TRBV5-4 and J usage is TRBJ2-1; TRBD1 agrees at 9 bases. Germline V CDR1 and CDR2: SGHNT, YYREEE (reference sequence). The CDR3 is 12 amino acids. The V and J ends lost 2 bases and 16 bases, in that order; junction bases with no gene match: 7. The chain's CDR3 is CASSFPGQGQFF. In nucleotides, the CDR3 is TGTGCCAGCAGCTTCCCGGGACAGGGACAATTCTTC. Based on the CDR3 plus reference TRBV5-4 and TRBJ2-1, the full variable domain is ETGVTQSPTHLIKTRGQQVTLRCSSQSGHNTVSWYQQALGQGPQFIFQYYREEENGRGNFPPRFSGLQFPNYSSELNVNALELDDSALYLCASSFPGQGQFFGPGTRLTVL.

V is TRBV7-9 and J is TRBJ2-7, with D perhaps assigned TRBD1 or TRBD2 (5 bases each). V gave up 3 bases and J gave up 3 bases, with 9 bases separating them. The CDR3 is made up of 13 amino acids. Germline V lookup: CDR1 SEHNR, CDR2 FQNEAQ (reference sequence). In DNA, the CDR3 is TGTGCCAGCAGCTTCGGGGCCAACTACGAGCAGTACTTC. This gives the protein CASSFGANYEQYF.

This rearrangement joins TRBV11-3 to TRBJ1-1; no reliable D call. Trimming removed 0 bases from V and 4 bases from J, with 12 bases in between. The germline gives CDR1 SGHNT, CDR2 YENEEA. This CDR3 is 15 amino acids long. The CDR3 bases are TGTGCCAGCAGCTTAGATGGTACGGACGGCACTGAAGCTTTCTTT. This translates into CASSLDGTDGTEAFF.

The chain recombines TRBV6-5 with TRBJ1-1; D is uncertain. The germline CDR1 and CDR2 sequences are MNHEY and SVGAGI. The CDR3 consists of 15 residues. V lost 2 bases, J lost 1 base, and 11 bases lay in between. CDR3 in amino acids: CASSYISTRNTEAFF. As DNA, the CDR3 is TGTGCCAGCAGTTACATCTCGACCAGGAACACTGAAGCTTTCTTT.

The rearrangement uses TRBV9 and TRBJ1-4; possibly TRBD1 for D (6 bases). V lost 4 bases and J lost 5, with 15 bases in between. This CDR3 region has 15 residues. Germline V gene sequence: CDR1 SGDLS, CDR2 YYNGEE. The CDR3 DNA reads TGTGCCAGCAGCCCCCGGGGGGGCCCAAATGAAAAACTGTTTTTT. This codes for CASSPRGGPNEKLFF.

This rearrangement joins TRBV5-1 to TRBJ1-6, with D perhaps TRBD1 (5 bases). The CDR3 length is 15 residues. The V and J ends lost 0 bases and 4 bases respectively, with 8 bases between them. Germline loops: CDR1 SGHRS, CDR2 YFSETQ. The CDR3: CASSLVGEYNSPLHF. CDR3 nucleotide sequence: TGCGCCAGCAGCTTGGTGGGGGAGTATAATTCACCCCTCCACTTT.